This T cell receptor beta chain was retrieved from a study of blood T cells in healthy people across ages (dated by TCRdb to the mid-2010s). Looking at the study overall: In model experiments, template switching captured about one uniquely barcoded TCR beta cDNA molecule for every two T cells. Four age groups were formed from the donors: young (average about 16 years), middle-aged (approximately 39), aged (more than 55) and long-lived (around 82). Using the same blood draw, the study looked at two additional independent replicas of 1 million unique cDNA reads for two donors, one aged 18 to 30 and the other aged 80 or older. Donors of different ages were randomly distributed across sequencing lanes to avoid experimental bias. To track age-related changes in TCR beta repertoire diversity, the study relied on deep sequencing normalized with unique cDNA molecular identifiers.

Taken from the germline V gene, the CDR1 and CDR2 loops are SQVTM and ANQGSEA. Clipping removes 6 bases from V and 7 bases from J, with 9 as the unmatched junction base count. From cysteine to phenylalanine, the CDR3 is 14 amino acids long. Of the read, only the CDR3 DNA is kept; its 42 bases are in frame from base 1. About this clonotype itself: Its antigen is still unknown. No per-base quality is available; no much larger clone lies one base away.

Libraries were prepared through 5' RACE. The listed sequencing device is Illumina HiSeq 2500. A second PCR of about 7 to 12 cycles was run with a J-beta primer mix and a sample-barcoded 5' primer. A template-switch 5' adaptor carrying 12 random nucleotides introduced a unique molecular identifier onto each TCR beta cDNA molecule. At least 2.5 million CDR3-containing paired-end reads were obtained from each sample. All of the RNA was converted into first-strand cDNA using the Mint cDNA synthesis kit, with a TRBC-specific oligonucleotide serving as the primer. After uracil-DNA glycosylase treatment, a first 18-cycle PCR used universal primers M1SS and BC2_uni_R on all cDNA. On the study's bioinformatics: For normalization, 1 million high-quality reads, each with a distinct molecular identifier, were randomly selected from each sample. Reads sharing molecular identifiers were discarded rather than binned into consensus sequences. MiTCR, set to a Q25 quality threshold and the strictest error-elimination algorithm, was used for CDR3 identification, clonotype clustering and error correction. Lower-bound total TCR beta diversity was estimated with a nonparametric unseen species model using Euler transformation. The public reads were run again by TCRdb, first through fastp at Q25 and then through MiXCR, and only productive beta chains were kept. Entries are consolidated by CDR3 protein sequence, retaining the most common genes and DNA. Clone size and V and J calls follow TCRdb, not the original study. For this sample the table gives around 800,000 distinct CDR3 sequences, of which less than 60% were detected only once. 15% to 20% of the sample is taken by the ten largest.

Here is what the overall study found, with its caveats: The long-lived group showed more naive CD4+ T cells, fewer expanded clones and increased TCR diversity than the aged group, suggesting age selection. Observed TCR beta diversity per million T cells fell roughly linearly with age, and a significant reduction was already apparent by age roughly 41. Because the CMV infection status of the donors was unknown, age-related changes in expanded clonotypes may potentially have been confounded. Bulk unsorted PBMC profiling prevented conclusive comparison of naive and antigen-experienced compartments. Estimates of total diversity from one million sequenced T cells were regarded as lower bounds and underestimates. There was a strong correlation between observed TCR beta diversity and the percentage of naive T cells measured by flow cytometry.

The donors were under 40 Caucasian individuals from Russia, aged about 6 to 95 years, who were systemically healthy. Each donor gave ten milliliters of peripheral blood, collected into EDTA-treated Vacutainer tubes. PBMCs were isolated by Ficoll-Paque density-gradient centrifugation, with at least 7 million obtained per sample. Trizol reagent was used to extract total RNA from PBMCs, with at least 5 micrograms per sample. For every donor, flow cytometry on a PBMC aliquot measured the percentage of naive CD45RAhigh/CD27high T cells. The chain is made from TRBV29-1 and TRBJ2-1; the junction holds 10 bases that match TRBD1. The sample taken for sequencing was blood. This sequence originates from a man of 80 years or more in good health. In nucleotide form, the sequence is TGCAGCGTGGCACCGGGACAGGGGAGAAATGAGCAGTTCTTC. Its amino acids are CSVAPGQGRNEQFF.